This entry concerns a single T cell receptor (beta chain). This CDR3 is 14 amino acids long. With 5 bases removed from V and 8 bases from J, the gap between germline ends came to 15 bases. Germline-derived CDR1 and CDR2 are LGHDT and YNNKEL (reference sequence). This sample is drawn from a study of blood T cell repertoires in COVID-19. Looking at the study overall: Specimens from acute and convalescent COVID-19 originated in the United States, Italy and Spain.

Assay used: immunoSEQ multiplex PCR; TCRdb lists only in-frame clones, some missing. The sample has approximately 230,000 clones, 88% seen once; the top ten hold roughly 2%. This chain connects TRBV3-1 (or the pseudogene TRBV3-2) to TRBJ1-4; D might be TRBD1 (6 bases). This receptor was identified in a woman aged 40 to 55 who had recovered from COVID-19. Specimen: peripheral blood. CDR3 nucleotides: TGTGCCAGCAGCGGGACACCCATAGGGGAAAAACTGTTTTTT. This codes for CASSGTPIGEKLFF.